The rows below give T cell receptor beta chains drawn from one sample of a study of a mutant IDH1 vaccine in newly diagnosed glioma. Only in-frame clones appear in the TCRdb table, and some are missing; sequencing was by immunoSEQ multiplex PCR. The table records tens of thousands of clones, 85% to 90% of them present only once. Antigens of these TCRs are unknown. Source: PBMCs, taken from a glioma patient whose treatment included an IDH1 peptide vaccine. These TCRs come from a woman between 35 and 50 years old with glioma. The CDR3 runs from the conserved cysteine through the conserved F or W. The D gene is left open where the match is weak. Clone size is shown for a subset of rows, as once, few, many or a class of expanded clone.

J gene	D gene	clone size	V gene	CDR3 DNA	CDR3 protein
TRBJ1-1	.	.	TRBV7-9	TGTGCCATCCCAAAGGGGGGCAGGCGGACCACTGAAGCTTTCTTT	CAIPKGGRRTTEAFF
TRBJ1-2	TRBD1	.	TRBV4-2	TGTGCCAGCAGCCGGGGAGACTTACAGGGGATTGGCTACACCTTC	CASSRGDLQGIGYTF
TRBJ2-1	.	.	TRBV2	TGTGCCAGCAGTGGAGGGGCGGGAAACTCCTACAATGAGCAGTTCTTC	CASSGGAGNSYNEQFF
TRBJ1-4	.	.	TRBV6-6	TGTGCCAGCAGCCCAGGGTCTGCACCTAATGAAAAACTGTTTTTT	CASSPGSAPNEKLFF
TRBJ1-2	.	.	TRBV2	TGTGCCAGCAGTGAAATTTTAGGGTACGGCTACACCTTC	CASSEILGYGYTF
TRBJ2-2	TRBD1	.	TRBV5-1	TGCGCCAGCAGCGGCAGGGGGTTAGACGGGGAGCTGTTTTTT	CASSGRGLDGELFF
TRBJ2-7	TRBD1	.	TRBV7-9	TGTGCCAGCAGCGATACAGGGGGCCTGAGAGAGCAGTACTTC	CASSDTGGLREQYF
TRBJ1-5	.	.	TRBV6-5	TGTGCCAGCAGTTACGCCGGCAGGGGTCAGCCCCAGCATTTT	CASSYAGRGQPQHF
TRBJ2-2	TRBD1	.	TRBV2	TGTGCCAGCAAGAGGGGGCAGGGCACCGGGGAGCTGTTTTTT	CASKRGQGTGELFF
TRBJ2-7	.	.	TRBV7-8	TGTGCCAGCAGCAGGCTCTCGCTCTCCTACGAGCAGTACTTC	CASSRLSLSYEQYF
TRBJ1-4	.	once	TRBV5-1	TGCGCCAGCAGCCCGATTACAACTAATGAAAAACTGTTTTTT	CASSPITTNEKLFF
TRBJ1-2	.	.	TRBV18	TGTGCCAGCTCCCCCAGTGGACCCCGCACGGACGGCTACACCTTC	CASSPSGPRTDGYTF
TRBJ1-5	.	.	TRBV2	TGTGCCAGCAGTCTTAATCAGCCCCAGCATTTT	CASSLNQPQHF
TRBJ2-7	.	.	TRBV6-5	TGTGCCAGCAGAGCCGGAACCTACGAGCAGTACTTC	CASRAGTYEQYF
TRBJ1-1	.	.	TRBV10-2	TGCGCCAGCAGTGAGGATAAGGTTCCGAACACTGAAGCTTTCTTT	CASSEDKVPNTEAFF
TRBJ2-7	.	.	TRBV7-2	TGTGCCAGCAGCGTCGGACTCGGCTCCTACGAGCAGTACTTC	CASSVGLGSYEQYF
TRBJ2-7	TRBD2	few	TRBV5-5	TGTGCCAGCAGCCCCCCGGTCGGGGGGGCCCAAGCAGCCTACGAGCAGTACTTC	CASSPPVGGAQAAYEQYF
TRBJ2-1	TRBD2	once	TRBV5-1	TGCGCCAGCAGCTCGCGATGGGCCGGGGGGGCCACCTACAATGAGCAGTTCTTC	CASSSRWAGGATYNEQFF
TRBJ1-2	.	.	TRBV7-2	TGTGCCAGCAGCTTAGCGCGAAGCGGCTACACCTTC	CASSLARSGYTF
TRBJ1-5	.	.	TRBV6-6	TGTGCCAGCAGACCCAGTGATAGCAATCAGCCCCAGCATTTT	CASRPSDSNQPQHF
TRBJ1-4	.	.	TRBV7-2	TGTGCCAGCAGCTTAGCGGGGGCAACTAATGAAAAACTGTTTTTT	CASSLAGATNEKLFF
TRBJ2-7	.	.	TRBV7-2	TGTGCCAGCAGCTTAGAGGGTGGGTACGAGCAGTACTTC	CASSLEGGYEQYF
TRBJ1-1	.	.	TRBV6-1	TGTGCCAGCAGTGAACCCGGACGGTCGACCACTGAAGCTTTCTTT	CASSEPGRSTTEAFF
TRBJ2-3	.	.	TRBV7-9	TGTGCCAGCAGCTTAACGGGTGGGGCAGATACGCAGTATTTT	CASSLTGGADTQYF
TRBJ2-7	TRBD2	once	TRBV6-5	TGTGCCAGCAGTTCCCGGACTAGCAGCTCCTACGAGCAGTACTTC	CASSSRTSSSYEQYF
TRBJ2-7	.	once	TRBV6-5	TGTGCCAGCAGTTTCTCATGGGCGAAAGCCTACGAGCAGTACTTC	CASSFSWAKAYEQYF
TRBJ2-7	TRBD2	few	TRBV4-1	TGCGCCAGCAGCCAGGAGGGACTAGCGGGGGGGTACGAGCAGTACTTC	CASSQEGLAGGYEQYF
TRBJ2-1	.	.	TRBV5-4	TGTGCCAGCAGCTTGGCCCGGCGGGATGGTGTAAATGAGCAGTTCTTC	CASSLARRDGVNEQFF
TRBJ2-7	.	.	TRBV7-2	TGTGCCAGCAGCTCAGGGGTCGGGTACTACGAGCAGTACTTC	CASSSGVGYYEQYF
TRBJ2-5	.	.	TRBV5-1	TGCGCCAGCAGCTTGGAACTTCAAGAGACCCAGTACTTC	CASSLELQETQYF
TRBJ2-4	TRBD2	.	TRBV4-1	TGCGCCAGCAGCCAGGAGGGACTAGCGGGCAAAAACATTCAGTACTTC	CASSQEGLAGKNIQYF
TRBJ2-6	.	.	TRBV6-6	TGTGCCAGTCTTTTGGGCTCTGGGGCCAACGTCCTGACTTTC	CASLLGSGANVLTF
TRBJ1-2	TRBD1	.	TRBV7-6	TGTGCCAGCAGCAAGGGACAGGCCTATGGCTACACCTTC	CASSKGQAYGYTF
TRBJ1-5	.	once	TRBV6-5	TGTGCCAGCAGTTTAGGGGGAAGCAATCAGCCCCAGCATTTT	CASSLGGSNQPQHF
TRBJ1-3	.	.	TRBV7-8	TGTGCCAGCAGCCCTCTGGAATTCTCTGGAAACACCATATATTTT	CASSPLEFSGNTIYF
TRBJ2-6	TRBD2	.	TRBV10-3	TGTGCCATCAGTGAGGTGGGGGTTGGACTAGCGGGAGATGGTGGGGCCAACGTCCTGACTTTC	CAISEVGVGLAGDGGANVLTF
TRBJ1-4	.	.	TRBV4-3	TGCGCCAGCAGCCAAGATCGGACTCGGGCTAATGAAAAACTGTTTTTT	CASSQDRTRANEKLFF
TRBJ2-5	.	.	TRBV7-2	TGTGCCAGCAGCCAAGAGACCCAGTACTTC	CASSQETQYF
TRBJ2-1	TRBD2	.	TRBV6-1	TGTGCCAGCAGCCGGACTAGCGACTCCTACAATGAGCAGTTCTTC	CASSRTSDSYNEQFF
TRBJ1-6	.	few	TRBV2	TGTGCCAGCACCGAGGGGGGACTGAGGTCCCCCCTCCACTTT	CASTEGGLRSPLHF
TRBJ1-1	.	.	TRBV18	TGTGCCAGCTCACCAGGCAGTCCCACAACTGAAGCTTTCTTT	CASSPGSPTTEAFF
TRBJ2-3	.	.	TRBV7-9	TGTGCCAGCAGCTTAGTTTCAGGTACTAGCACAGATACGCAGTATTTT	CASSLVSGTSTDTQYF